One sample yielded the 17 T cell receptor beta chains listed below, sequenced in a study of T cells in Graves' hyperthyroidism and ophthalmopathy. Regions amplified from RNA transcripts were the TCR beta CDR3 regions. Researchers ran a first-round RT-PCR on the TCR CDR3 using the HTBI primer set. TCRdb recomputed calls from the multiplex PCR reads with MiXCR, one row per CDR3 protein. This table holds about 480,000 distinct CDR3 sequences, about an eighth found once. The material sequenced was blood. The receptors here all came from a young woman with Graves' hyperthyroidism.

This clonotype showed up just a few times. The J gene is TRBJ1-6, the V gene TRBV9; a possible D gene is TRBD1 (5 bases). The CDR3 loop spans 15 amino acids. The V gene lost 0 bases and the J gene lost 7 bases, with 11 bases spanning the gap. CDR1 and CDR2 from the germline V gene are SGDLS and YYNGEE. CDR3 sequence (DNA): TGTGCCAGCAGCGTAGCGACAGTTGACAATTCACCCCTCCACTTT. Encoded protein: CASSVATVDNSPLHF.

This clonotype was counted only a few times. The chain combines TRBV19 with TRBJ2-1; 8 nucleotides line up with TRBD2. This CDR3 is built from 19 residues. Germline CDR1 is LNHDA and CDR2 is SQIVND (reference sequence). The V and J ends lost 3 bases and 4 bases, in that order; junction bases with no gene match: 17. CDR3 region: CASSMGMGRAGAPYNEQFF. CDR3 DNA sequence: TGTGCCAGTAGTATGGGTATGGGGAGAGCGGGAGCCCCATACAATGAGCAGTTCTTC.

The V and J genes are TRBV7-9 and TRBJ2-1, with TRBD2 matching over 11 bases. CDR1 is SEHNR and CDR2 is FQNEAQ in the germline V gene (reference sequence). This CDR3 is 16 amino acids long. The ends lost 6 bases at V and 3 bases at J; junction bases unmatched: 7. Here the CDR3 DNA reads TGTGCCAGCAGTCACGGGACTAGCGGATTCTACAATGAGCAGTTCTTC. Translating gives CASSHGTSGFYNEQFF.

This clonotype was seen repeatedly, ten times or more. The chain joins TRBV12-3 or TRBV12-4 to TRBJ1-2; a possible D gene is TRBD1 (5 bases). With 5 bases removed from V and 0 bases from J, the gap between germline ends came to 13 bases. The CDR3 is made up of 15 amino acids. Here the CDR3 DNA reads TGTGCCAGCAGTGCCGGGCAGGGTTCTAACTATGGCTACACCTTC. It yields the protein CASSAGQGSNYGYTF.

The rearrangement uses TRBV20-1 and TRBJ1-5; D is ambiguous. The CDR3 length is 14 residues. The germline V and J ends were trimmed by 3 bases and 4 bases, with 13 bases remaining between them. Germline-derived CDR1 and CDR2 are DFQATT and SNEGSKA (reference sequence). The CDR3 region has the DNA TGCAGTGCTAGTCGAGGAGGGAGTAATCAGCCCCAGCATTTT. The encoded protein is CSASRGGSNQPQHF.

In this sample, this clonotype turned up many times. The rearrangement joins TRBV2 to TRBJ1-4; TRBD1 aligns across 7 bases. Germline CDR1 SNHLY, CDR2 FYNNEI. Trimming cost V 4 bases and J 5 bases; bases outside gene matches: 4. This CDR3 is 14 amino acids long. CDR3 sequence: CASSVRGMNEKLFF. CDR3 in DNA: TGTGCCAGCAGTGTCAGGGGGATGAATGAAAAACTGTTTTTT.

This clonotype showed up many times. The chain employs TRBV7-9 and TRBJ2-5; 10 bases are a match to TRBD1. The junction had 9 bases not matched to a gene; V was cut back by 4 bases and J by 4 bases. Germline loops: CDR1 SEHNR, CDR2 FQNEAQ (reference sequence). The CDR3 sequence is 16 residues long. CDR3 DNA sequence: TGTGCCAGCAGCTGGATCCGGACAGGGGGATCAGAGACCCAGTACTTC. Residues: CASSWIRTGGSETQYF.

The chain combines TRBV19 with TRBJ1-4; D ambiguous. Trimming cost V 7 bases and J 3 bases, with 15 bases left between them. Germline CDR1 LNHDA, CDR2 SQIVND (reference sequence). This CDR3 has 15 amino acids. CDR3 DNA sequence: TGTGCCAGTACCCCCAGTGCGGGGTCTAATGAAAAACTGTTTTTT. This encodes CASTPSAGSNEKLFF.

This clonotype has at least ten counts. The CDR3 loop is CASSRERVVEQFF. As DNA, the CDR3 is TGTGCCAGCAGCCGGGAGCGGGTGGTCGAGCAGTTCTTC. The chain joins TRBV5-5 to TRBJ2-1, with a tentative D call TRBD2 (6 bases). This CDR3 region has 13 residues. The V gene lost 4 bases and the J gene lost 10 bases, with 15 bases spanning the gap. Germline V gives CDR1 SGHKS, CDR2 YYEKEE (reference sequence).

This clonotype was observed a handful of times. The J gene is TRBJ1-2, the V gene TRBV2; TRBD1 matches at 9 bases. The CDR3 length is 13 residues. The germline V gene encodes CDR1 SNHLY and CDR2 FYNNEI. Trimming at V came to 3 bases and at J to 10 bases, leaving 6 bases not matched to a gene. CDR3 in DNA: TGTGCCAGCAGTGATAGCCGGACAGGGGTCTACACCTTC. Protein sequence: CASSDSRTGVYTF.

The chain employs TRBV11-2 and TRBJ2-7; 8 nucleotides agree with TRBD1. V lost 5 bases and J lost 4; bases outside the gene matches: 7. CDR3 length: 14 amino acids. Germline CDR1 is SGHAT and CDR2 is FQNNGV. CDR3 nucleotides: TGTGCCAGCAGCCCGGGACAGGAGATTTACGAGCAGTACGTC. It codes for CASSPGQEIYEQYV.

Comments on this clonotype: A read error is possible here, since a much larger clone lies one base away. This sequence joins TRBV7-3 and TRBJ2-6; D gene uncertain. Between the trimmed V and J ends, which lost 1 base and 1 base, there was a span of 5 bases. This CDR3 is 15 amino acids long. In germline, CDR1 is SGHTA, CDR2 FQGTGA. The CDR3 spells CASSLMGSGANVLTF. CDR3 DNA sequence: TGTGCCAGCAGCTTAATGGGTTCTGGGGCCAACGTCCTGACTTTC.

As regards this clonotype: This may be a read error: a much more frequent sequence differs by one nucleotide. The chain joins TRBV27 to TRBJ2-3; D not resolved. The V gene's germline CDR1 is MNHEY and CDR2 SMNVEV (reference sequence). V shed 7 bases and J shed 2 bases, with 13 bases lying between them. The CDR3 loop spans 14 amino acids. CDR3 loop: CASIFKSVTDTQYF. For the CDR3, the DNA is TGTGCCAGCATCTTTAAATCGGTCACAGATACGCAGTATTTT.

The chain is built from TRBV7-3 and TRBJ2-2; D call uncertain. The germline V gene has CDR1 SGHTA and CDR2 FQGTGA. This CDR3 comprises 15 residues. The V and J ends lost 5 bases and 6 bases respectively, with 16 bases between them. The CDR3 DNA reads as TGTGCCAGCAGCCGCGACTCGACCTGGGCCGGGGAGCTGTTTTTT. Its protein is CASSRDSTWAGELFF.

This clonotype was picked up many times. The chain is built from TRBV27 and TRBJ2-3; D remains ambiguous. The V and J ends lost 4 bases and 4 bases respectively, with 6 bases between them. CDR3 size: 12 residues. Per germline, CDR1 MNHEY and CDR2 SMNVEV (reference sequence). This chain's CDR3 is CASSSPADTQYF. The CDR3, as DNA: TGTGCCAGCAGTTCTCCGGCAGATACGCAGTATTTT.

This clonotype was counted ten times or more. The J gene is TRBJ2-1, the V gene TRBV12-3 or TRBV12-4; 9 bases line up with TRBD1. The CDR3 runs 14 residues. V dropped 6 bases and J dropped 2; count of bases not matched to a gene: 2. The CDR3 nucleotides are TGTGCCAGCAGCAGACAGGGGGCCTACAATGAGCAGTTCTTC. It is translated as CASSRQGAYNEQFF.

This clonotype was counted a few times. CDR3: CSVEAGRLDEQFF. The CDR3, as DNA: TGCAGCGTTGAAGCGGGGAGGCTCGATGAGCAGTTCTTC. This chain uses TRBV29-1 with TRBJ2-1; perhaps TRBD2 as D (6 bases). This CDR3 region has 13 residues. The germline V gene has CDR1 SQVTM and CDR2 ANQGSEA. V lost 1 base and J 8 bases, leaving 12 bases between the germline ends.